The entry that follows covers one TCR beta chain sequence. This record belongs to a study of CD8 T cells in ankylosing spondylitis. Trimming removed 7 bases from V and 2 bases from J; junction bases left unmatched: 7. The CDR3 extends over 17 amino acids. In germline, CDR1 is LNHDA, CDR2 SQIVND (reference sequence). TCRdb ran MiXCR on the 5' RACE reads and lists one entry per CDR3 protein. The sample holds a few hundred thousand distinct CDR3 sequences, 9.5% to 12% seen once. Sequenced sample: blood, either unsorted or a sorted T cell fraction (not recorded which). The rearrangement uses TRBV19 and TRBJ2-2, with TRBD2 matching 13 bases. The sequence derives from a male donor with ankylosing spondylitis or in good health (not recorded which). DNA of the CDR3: TGTGCCAGTAACCCGGGGACTAGCGGGACTAACACCGGGGAGCTGTTTTTT. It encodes CASNPGTSGTNTGELFF.